This TCR beta chain appears in the sequencing data of a study of T cell changes during pregnancy in multiple sclerosis. Profiling relied on immunoSEQ multiplex PCR, and the TCRdb table lists in-frame clones only, not all of them. Of roughly 100,000 clones in the sample, less than 95% are singletons; the top ten hold approximately 1.6%. The germline V gene has CDR1 SGHDT and CDR2 YYEEEE. Trimming pared 4 bases from V and 4 bases from J, leaving 14 bases between. CDR3 length: 14 residues. This specimen consisted of peripheral blood, obtained after pregnancy. The V gene is TRBV5-6, the J gene TRBJ1-2, with D possibly being TRBD1 (5 bases). This TCR derives from a female donor with multiple sclerosis, enrolled in a pregnancy study. CDR3 amino acids: CASSQPQGGYGYTF. The DNA for the CDR3 is TGTGCCAGCAGCCAACCGCAGGGTGGCTATGGCTACACCTTC.